This TCR beta chain was retrieved from a study of cytomegalovirus exposure and HLA in healthy donors. The PCR had 60 Vbeta and 13 Jbeta primers. TCRdb's table, derived via immunoSEQ multiplex PCR, lists solely in-frame clones and lacks some. The sample lists 150,000 to 200,000 clones; roughly 70% were seen once. The V gene's germline CDR1 is MNHEY and CDR2 SVGAGI. This CDR3 contains 16 residues. V lost 2 bases and J lost 6, with 17 bases in between. The sequence was obtained from a woman aged 25 to 45 in good health and CMV-seronegative. The genes are TRBV6-5 and TRBJ2-1; possible D gene TRBD2, 5 bases. Material for sequencing was PBMCs. CDR3 loop: CASSYGGPGRGNEQFF. The CDR3 DNA is TGTGCCAGCAGTTACGGTGGGCCGGGAAGAGGCAATGAGCAGTTCTTC.